Below, one T cell receptor (beta chain) is given with its context. The data derive from a study of blood T cell repertoires in COVID-19. Study context: Samples taken during acute and convalescent COVID-19 were collected in the United States, Italy and Spain. PBMCs, B-cell-depleted T cells, or T cells provided the cDNA or gDNA that made up the material.

This CDR3 is built from 15 residues. Germline loops: CDR1 MNHEY, CDR2 SMNVEV (reference sequence). Deletions cut 3 bases from V and 1 base from J, with 12 bases between. In the original workflow: Estimated nucleated cell counts came from reference gene primer amplification. Libraries were prepared by immunoSEQ multiplex PCR; TCRdb keeps only in-frame clonotypes and omits some of them. The DNA was the basis for D and trimming; V, J and clone size are from that table. The sample lists under 250,000 clones, roughly 86% occurring once. This sequence originates from an older woman who had recovered from COVID-19. This rearrangement joins TRBV27 to TRBJ1-1; D perhaps matches TRBD1 (5 bases). Sequencing was carried out using peripheral blood. CDR3 coding DNA: TGTGCCAGCAGTTTTCTCAGGGCGCGGAACACTGAAGCTTTCTTT. Its protein is CASSFLRARNTEAFF.